The 24 T cell receptor beta chains presented below share a single source sample, sequenced in a study of tumor-infiltrating lymphocytes in primary liver carcinoma. In addition to blood RNA drawn from unsorted whole blood, germline DNA was extracted. Constant-region priming of around 500 ng total RNA yielded TCR beta cDNA. A slightly modified ARM-PCR protocol with three nested multiplex PCR rounds produced these TCR beta libraries. TRBV1-TRBV30 forward primers paired with a C-beta reverse primer drove the first two PCR rounds, 10 cycles each. MiXCR, run by TCRdb on the multiplex PCR reads, gives a single entry per CDR3 protein. The sample carries hundreds of thousands of distinct CDR3 sequences, almost 60% recorded once. Source material: peripheral blood. The receptors come from a woman aged 25 to 45 with primary liver carcinoma and hepatitis B virus infection.

The chain links TRBV28 to TRBJ2-7; D unresolved. Germline CDR1 is MDHEN and CDR2 is SYDVKM. V lost 5 bases and J lost 0, with 14 bases in between. This CDR3 comprises 15 residues. CDR3 DNA sequence: TGTGCCAGCAGTCCCACTGGGTTGGGCTCCTACGAGCAGTACTTC. It is translated as CASSPTGLGSYEQYF.

Points on this clonotype: This clone may be a read error of a much larger clone one base away. The conserved closing phenylalanine or tryptophan is absent in this CDR3, likely reflecting a read error. The chain has TRBV12-3 or TRBV12-4 and TRBJ1-5, with D maybe TRBD1 (5 bases). The CDR3 extends over 13 amino acids. V shed 5 bases and J shed 7 bases, with 12 bases lying between them. CDR3 sequence: CASSLGTEQPQHS. CDR3 sequence (DNA): TGTGCCAGCAGTCTGGGGACCGAACAGCCCCAGCATTCT.

This chain connects TRBV28 to TRBJ2-5; D ambiguous. The CDR3 has 14 amino acids. Germline CDR1 and CDR2: MDHEN and SYDVKM. The V gene lost 7 bases and the J gene lost 5 bases, with 17 bases spanning the gap. Here the CDR3 DNA reads TGTGCCAGCACCAGCGAGAGTTTTACGGAGACCCAGTACTTC. This translates into CASTSESFTETQYF.

J is TRBJ2-4 and V is TRBV6-5; 7 bases line up with TRBD1. Trimming at V came to 4 bases and at J to 3 bases, leaving 6 bases not matched to a gene. Germline V lookup: CDR1 MNHEY, CDR2 SVGAGI. The CDR3 has 15 amino acids. CDR3 sequence (DNA): TGTGCCAGCAGTTTAGGACAGGAGTTCAAAAACATTCAGTACTTC. Amino acid sequence: CASSLGQEFKNIQYF.

Comment on this clonotype: A junction boundary mismatches the germline segment, possibly from a read error. V and J are TRBV6-5 and TRBJ1-4, with D possibly matching TRBD1 (5 bases). The CDR3 is 14 amino acids. Germline loops: CDR1 MNHEY, CDR2 SVGAGI. CDR3 protein: CASSFRVFGEKPFF. The CDR3 DNA follows: TGTGCCAGCAGTTTCAGGGTATTCGGTGAAAAACCGTTTTTT.

About this clonotype: One base away lies a much larger clone, so this may be a sequencing read error. CDR3 sequence: CASSQVTRAEETQYF. The CDR3 nucleotides read TGCGCCAGCAGCCAAGTGACCAGGGCAGAAGAGACCCAGTACTTC. V usage is TRBV4-1 and J usage is TRBJ2-5, with a tentative D call TRBD1 (5 bases). V lost 1 base and J 3 bases, leaving 12 bases between the germline ends. CDR3 length: 15 amino acids. The V gene's germline CDR1 is MGHRA and CDR2 YSYEKL.

As for this clonotype: A read error is possible here, since a much larger clone lies one base away. The V call is TRBV29-1, the J call TRBJ2-1; 13 bases align to TRBD2. Germline V gene lookup returns CDR1 SQVTM and CDR2 ANQGSEA. V was pared by 6 bases and J by 8 bases, with 7 bases of the junction left unmatched. The CDR3 consists of 14 residues. CDR3 amino acids: CSVTWTSGSDEQFF. The CDR3 DNA sequence: TGCAGCGTCACATGGACTAGCGGGAGCGATGAGCAGTTCTTC.

Concerning this clonotype: This clone may be a read error of a much larger clone one base away. The chain has TRBV6-2 or TRBV6-3 and TRBJ2-1; D gene ambiguous. CDR3 length: 12 amino acids. Germline CDR1 reads MNHEY; CDR2 reads SVGEGT. Here the CDR3 reads CTSSLDASSQFF. In DNA, the CDR3 is TGTACCAGCAGTCTGGATGCGAGTTCACAGTTCTTC.

With regard to this clonotype: Just one base apart from a much larger clone, this may be a read error. J is TRBJ1-5 and V is TRBV12-3 or TRBV12-4; 9 bases are shared with TRBD1. J gave up 6 bases and V 8 bases, and 11 bases lay outside the gene matches. The CDR3 has 15 residues. Here the CDR3 DNA reads TGTGCCAGCGGTCCCCGGGACAGGGTGCTTCAGCCCCAGCATTTT. Its protein is CASGPRDRVLQPQHF.

In regard to this clonotype: At one boundary the junction diverges from the germline segment, which might be a read error. The chain is built from TRBV14 and TRBJ1-1; D is undetermined. The CDR3 has 16 amino acids. Germline V lookup: CDR1 SGHDN, CDR2 FVKESK. For the CDR3, the DNA is TGTGCCAGCAGCCACTTAGCATGGCCAAGAAACATTGAAGCTTTCTTT. Translated, it gives CASSHLAWPRNIEAFF.

Comments on this clonotype: The junction departs from germline at one end; a sequencing error may be responsible. This rearrangement joins TRBV6-5 to TRBJ1-3, with a weak D call TRBD1 (5 bases). The germline gives CDR1 MNHEY, CDR2 SVGAGI. The CDR3 loop spans 15 amino acids. CDR3 sequence: CASSLSGIVGNTVYF. Written as DNA, the CDR3 is TGTGCCAGCAGTCTTTCAGGGATAGTGGGAAACACCGTATATTTT.

About this clonotype itself: A single base separates this from a much larger clone, so it may be a read error. V gene TRBV11-2 combines with J gene TRBJ1-6, with TRBD1 as a possible D gene (5 bases). The V gene's germline CDR1 is SGHAT and CDR2 FQNNGV. The CDR3 is 15 residues long. The DNA for the CDR3 is TGTGCCAGCAGCTCCATGGGGACGGTGAATTCACCCCTCCGCTTT. Protein: CASSSMGTVNSPLRF.

CDR3 region: CASSTDRNTEAFF. CDR3 sequence (DNA): TGTGCCAGCAGCACGGACAGGAACACTGAAGCTTTCTTT. The chain combines TRBV7-9 with TRBJ1-1; the D gene is possibly TRBD1 (6 bases). CDR3 length: 13 amino acids. Trimming took 5 bases from V and 1 from J, leaving 8 bases between them. From germline, CDR1 is SEHNR and CDR2 FQNEAQ (reference sequence).

Regarding this clonotype: It may be a read error: a sequence one base away is much more abundant. The chain employs TRBV6-1 and TRBJ2-1; 8 bases are a match to TRBD2. Germline CDR1 and CDR2: MNHNS and SASEGT. This CDR3 is built from 15 residues. In DNA, the CDR3 is TGTGCCAGCAGTGAGGGGAGCGGGGGCTACAATGGGCAGTTCTTC. Encoded protein: CASSEGSGGYNGQFF.

This clonotype was seen ten or more times. The chain uses TRBV4-3 and TRBJ2-1; perhaps TRBD2 as D (6 bases). CDR3 size: 18 residues. V was clipped by 0 bases and J by 4 bases, with 19 bases between them. Germline CDR1 reads LGHNA; CDR2 reads YSLEER. CDR3 sequence (DNA): TGCGCCAGCAGCCAAGATTGGGGTACTAGCCTCCCTTACAATGAGCAGTTCTTC. Residues: CASSQDWGTSLPYNEQFF.

This clonotype appeared a single time. A much larger clone lies a single base off, so this may be a read error. Likely a read error: the CDR3 ends without its conserved phenylalanine or tryptophan. The chain is built from TRBV29-1 and TRBJ2-7; 7 positions match TRBD1. The CDR3 has 14 amino acids. V lost 4 bases to trimming and J lost 0 bases; unmatched junction nucleotides: 6. Germline CDR1 and CDR2: SQVTM and ANQGSEA. The CDR3 is CSVAGTVNSYEQYS. The DNA of the CDR3 is TGCAGCGTTGCGGGGACAGTGAACTCCTACGAGCAGTACTCC.

The chain carries TRBV5-6 and TRBJ1-1; D gene uncertain. Per germline, CDR1 SGHDT and CDR2 YYEEEE. With 6 bases removed from V and 5 bases from J, the gap between germline ends came to 11 bases. The CDR3 contains 12 residues. Here the CDR3 DNA reads TGTGCCAGCAAACGGGCGAAAACTGAAGCTTTCTTT. Its protein is CASKRAKTEAFF.

With regard to this clonotype: Its ends do not fully match the called genes, so a read error is possible. The chain is built from TRBV14 and TRBJ1-6, with D possibly being TRBD1 (5 bases). CDR1 and CDR2 from the germline V gene are SGHDN and FVKESK. The CDR3 spans 17 residues. The CDR3 DNA reads as TGTGCCAGCAGCCAAGATATTGGGGGATCCTATAATTCACCCGTCCACTTT. The encoded protein is CASSQDIGGSYNSPVHF.

This chain connects TRBV30 to TRBJ2-7; D not resolved. The CDR3 is made up of 13 amino acids. In germline, CDR1 is GTSNPN, CDR2 SVGIG (reference sequence). The germline V and J ends were trimmed by 3 bases and 4 bases, with 13 bases remaining between them. CDR3 DNA: TGTGCCTGGAGCGACCCCAGTCCTTACGAGCAGTACTTC. Its translation: CAWSDPSPYEQYF. The variable domain in full, completed from reference TRBV30 and TRBJ2-7, reads SQTIHQWPATLVQPVGSPLSLECTVEGTSNPNLYWYRQAAGRGLQLLFYSVGIGQISSEVPQNLSASRPQDRQFILSSKKLLLSDSGFYLCAWSDPSPYEQYFGPGTRLTVT.

This clonotype was seen many times. The V call is TRBV29-1, the J call TRBJ2-1; no definite D call. There are 13 residues in the CDR3. Per the germline V gene, CDR1 is SQVTM and CDR2 is ANQGSEA. Trimming left V 4 bases short and J 5 bases short, with 12 bases between. The CDR3 region has the DNA TGCAGCGTTGCCCCCTACCTGGACAATGAGCAGTTCTTC. Its protein is CSVAPYLDNEQFF.

In regard to this clonotype: A much larger clone lies a single base off, so this may be a read error. The chain carries TRBV12-5 and TRBJ2-5, with TRBD2 as a possible D gene (6 bases). CDR3 length equals 13 residues. V lost 11 bases and J lost 3, with 16 bases in between. Germline loops: CDR1 LGHNT, CDR2 FRNRAP. In DNA, the CDR3 is TGTGCTCGCCTCGGGAGAGCGGAAGAGACCCAGTACTTC. It translates to CARLGRAEETQYF.

The table lists this clonotype with a count of one. A single base separates this from a much larger clone, so it may be a read error. The gene calls are TRBV29-1 and TRBJ1-4, with 7 bases identical to TRBD1. Germline V CDR1 and CDR2: SQVTM, ANQGSEA. The V gene end was trimmed by 8 bases and the J gene end by 0 bases; junction bases not matched to a gene: 12. The CDR3 spans 16 residues. The CDR3 sequence is CSSTGSSIATNEKLFF. The CDR3, as DNA: TGCAGCTCGACAGGGAGCTCCATTGCAACTAATGAAAAACTGTTTTTT. Supplemented by reference TRBV29-1 and TRBJ1-4, the full variable domain reads SAVISQKPSRDICQRGTSLTIQCQVDSQVTMMFWYRQQPGQSLTLIATANQGSEATYESGFVIDKFPISRPNLTFSTLTVSNMSPEDSSIYLCSSTGSSIATNEKLFFGSGTQLSVL.

CDR3 residues: CASNISRPSGSREQFF. The CDR3, as DNA: TGTGCCAGCAACATCAGCCGGCCTAGCGGGAGTAGGGAGCAGTTCTTC. V is TRBV11-2 and J is TRBJ2-1; 10 nucleotides align to TRBD2. CDR1 SGHAT and CDR2 FQNNGV come from the germline V gene. The CDR3 spans 16 residues. With V trimmed by 7 bases and J by 10 bases, 16 bases remained unmatched.

V and J are TRBV6-6 and TRBJ2-7, with 9 bases fitting TRBD1. Germline V CDR1 and CDR2: MNHNY, SVGAGI (reference sequence). Trimming cost V 5 bases and J 1 base; bases outside gene matches: 6. This CDR3 contains 15 residues. Here the CDR3 reads CASSNPGQGSYEQYF. The CDR3 nucleotides are TGTGCCAGCAGTAACCCGGGACAGGGATCCTACGAGCAGTACTTC.